Shown below are 28 T cell receptor beta chains from a single sample sequenced in a study of T cell repertoires in cytomegalovirus infection. From the reads, TCRdb called clonotypes with MiXCR, one entry per CDR3 protein. The repertoire includes approximately 1,000,000 distinct CDR3 sequences, roughly 31% of them detected once, and around an eighth sits in the top ten. No antigen has been assigned to these receptors. Source: cultured CD8+ T cells from PBMCs, taken from culture after CMV antigen stimulation. These receptors originate from a human donor in good health (CMV status not recorded). Some clones in this sample may be carry-over from other donors' samples.

The table lists this clonotype with a few counts. The rearrangement links TRBV6-2 or TRBV6-3 to TRBJ2-5, with 7 bases aligning to TRBD1. Trimming cost V 2 bases and J 5 bases; bases outside gene matches: 2. Germline V gives CDR1 MNHEY, CDR2 SVGEGT. The length of the CDR3 is 13 residues. CDR3 nucleotides: TGTGCCAGCAGTTACCAGGGGGTGGAGACCCAGTACTTC. Encoded protein: CASSYQGVETQYF.

The chain carries TRBV7-9 and TRBJ2-2; D tentatively fits TRBD1 or TRBD2 (5 bases each). V was cut by 5 bases and J by 1 base, with 11 bases left in between. Looked up from germline, CDR1 is SEHNR and CDR2 is FQNEAQ (reference sequence). The CDR3 runs 15 residues. In DNA form, the CDR3 reads TGTGCCAGCAGCCCCGGGACGATGAACACCGGGGAGCTGTTTTTT. Its protein product is CASSPGTMNTGELFF.

This clonotype was counted only a few times. The gene calls are TRBV19 and TRBJ2-7; 7 bases are shared with TRBD1. Germline loops: CDR1 LNHDA, CDR2 SQIVND (reference sequence). Germline trimming cut 5 bases from V and 1 base from J; bases unmatched to any gene: 8. This CDR3 contains 15 residues. The CDR3 here is CASSVGQQPSYEQYF. CDR3 sequence (DNA): TGTGCCAGTAGTGTGGGACAGCAGCCATCCTACGAGCAGTACTTC.

This clonotype was counted between two and nine times. This sequence joins TRBV27 and TRBJ1-2; D gene uncertain. The CDR3 totals 12 residues. Germline CDR1 and CDR2: MNHEY and SMNVEV (reference sequence). V lost 10 bases and J lost 4, with 13 bases in between. CDR3 bases: TGTGCCACCGTGACCCAAGGCTATGGCTACACCTTC. This encodes CATVTQGYGYTF.

This clonotype turned up a few times. The J gene is TRBJ1-5, the V gene TRBV7-9; no firm D call. Germline loops: CDR1 SEHNR, CDR2 FQNEAQ (reference sequence). The CDR3 is made up of 19 amino acids. Trimming shortened V by 1 base and J by 1 base, and 20 bases separated the two germline ends. The CDR3 DNA reads as TGTGCCAGCAGCTTAGGCAGTCCGAGCCTCCTTGGGAGCAATCAGCCCCAGCATTTT. Translated, it gives CASSLGSPSLLGSNQPQHF.

There are a few counts of this clonotype. This sequence joins TRBV29-1 and TRBJ2-2, with a weak D call TRBD2 (7 bases). Per germline, CDR1 SQVTM and CDR2 ANQGSEA. The CDR3 is 14 residues long. Trimming took 6 bases from V and 6 from J, leaving 17 bases between them. The CDR3, as DNA: TGCAGCGTCCACGACGGGGGGCGAGCCGGGGAGCTGTTTTTT. Residues: CSVHDGGRAGELFF.

This clonotype has a handful of counts. V usage is TRBV7-6 and J usage is TRBJ2-3; TRBD2 matches at 7 bases. Trimming at V came to 4 bases and at J to 0 bases, leaving 7 bases not matched to a gene. CDR1 and CDR2 from the germline V gene are SGHVS and FNYEAQ. This CDR3 contains 16 residues. The CDR3, as DNA: TGTGCCAGCAGCTCGCTAGCGGACCCTAGCACAGATACGCAGTATTTT. It encodes CASSSLADPSTDTQYF.

This clonotype appeared a few times. The J gene is TRBJ1-2, the V gene TRBV7-2, with D unresolved. Trimming stripped 1 base from V and 1 base from J, with 13 bases between. CDR1 is SGHTA, CDR2 FQGNSA, per germline. This CDR3 region has 16 residues. CDR3 amino acids: CASSLVFSLDNYGYTF. CDR3 nucleotides: TGTGCCAGCAGCTTAGTGTTTTCACTCGATAACTATGGCTACACCTTC.

This clonotype was counted a few times. The rearrangement joins TRBV7-2 to TRBJ1-2; 9 nucleotides align to TRBD1. V lost 1 base, J lost 8 bases, and 8 bases stayed unmatched. CDR1 SGHTA and CDR2 FQGNSA come from the germline V gene. This CDR3 spans 15 amino acids. The CDR3 DNA reads as TGTGCCAGCAGCTTAGTGGACAGGGGTGTCGGAGGCTACACCTTC. Protein sequence: CASSLVDRGVGGYTF.

The chain employs TRBV28 and TRBJ1-5, with D maybe TRBD1 (6 bases). Germline values: CDR1 MDHEN, CDR2 SYDVKM. V lost 6 bases and J lost 4, with 22 bases in between. This CDR3 is 17 amino acids long. The CDR3 loop reads CASSLSTKQGLNQPQHF. Here the CDR3 DNA reads TGTGCCAGCAGCCTTTCTACTAAACAGGGCCTGAATCAGCCCCAGCATTTT.

There are a few counts of this clonotype. This chain links TRBV7-9 with TRBJ1-2; D might be TRBD1 (5 bases). Germline V lookup: CDR1 SEHNR, CDR2 FQNEAQ (reference sequence). The germline V and J ends were trimmed by 1 base and 8 bases, with 8 bases remaining between them. This CDR3 comprises 12 residues. The CDR3 here is CASSLETEGYTF. The DNA for the CDR3 is TGTGCCAGCAGCTTAGAGACAGAGGGCTACACCTTC. The full variable domain, its missing parts supplied by reference TRBV7-9 and TRBJ1-2, is DTGVSQNPRHKITKRGQNVTFRCDPISEHNRLYWYRQTLGQGPEFLTYFQNEAQLEKSRLLSDRFSAERPKGSFSTLEIQRTEQGDSAMYLCASSLETEGYTFGSGTRLTVV.

This clonotype was found a few times. The chain links TRBV6-5 to TRBJ2-7, with unresolved D. The CDR3 contains 13 residues. The V gene's germline CDR1 is MNHEY and CDR2 SVGAGI. V lost 5 bases to trimming and J lost 2 bases, with 10 bases between them. CDR3 sequence reads: CASSRAFTYEQYF. DNA for the CDR3: TGTGCCAGCAGTCGGGCATTCACCTACGAGCAGTACTTC.

This clonotype was recorded a few times. V gene TRBV6-6 combines with J gene TRBJ1-1; the D is unclear. The germline V gene has CDR1 MNHNY and CDR2 SVGAGI (reference sequence). The CDR3 extends over 14 amino acids. The V end was cut by 7 bases, the J end by 1 base, with 13 bases between. CDR3 residues: CASMLQPPNTEAFF. Here the CDR3 DNA reads TGTGCCAGCATGCTACAGCCCCCGAACACTGAAGCTTTCTTT.

V is TRBV19 and J is TRBJ2-5; 10 bases are a match to TRBD1. Germline V gene data show CDR1 as LNHDA and CDR2 as SQIVND (reference sequence). The V gene end was trimmed by 5 bases and the J gene end by 6 bases; junction bases not matched to a gene: 9. The CDR3 contains 15 residues. In nucleotides, the CDR3 is TGTGCCAGTAGTCCCGGGACAGGGGAATTAAAGACCCAGTACTTC. Protein sequence: CASSPGTGELKTQYF.

The gene calls are TRBV2 and TRBJ1-3, with D unresolved. Germline V gene sequence: CDR1 SNHLY, CDR2 FYNNEI. The CDR3 contains 16 residues. Between the trimmed V and J ends, which lost 4 bases and 0 bases, there was a span of 13 bases. The CDR3 sequence is CASSGLLLLSGNTIYF. The CDR3 nucleotides are TGTGCCAGCAGTGGATTACTCCTACTCTCTGGAAACACCATATATTTT.

This clonotype was seen more than once but under ten times. The chain couples TRBV19 to TRBJ1-6; TRBD1 aligns across 7 bases. This CDR3 comprises 16 residues. In germline, CDR1 is LNHDA, CDR2 SQIVND (reference sequence). V was clipped by 4 bases and J by 8 bases; unmatched bases: 11. The CDR3 region is CASSRVRDRGDSPLHF. In nucleotides, the CDR3 is TGTGCCAGTAGTAGGGTAAGGGACAGAGGTGATTCACCCCTCCACTTT.

This chain links TRBV6-5 with TRBJ2-1, with 8 positions matching TRBD1. Per the germline V gene, CDR1 is MNHEY and CDR2 is SVGAGI. Trimming cost V 5 bases and J 6 bases; bases outside gene matches: 9. The CDR3 spans 15 residues. CDR3 region: CASSPGQGSVNEQFF. Here the CDR3 DNA reads TGTGCCAGCAGTCCAGGACAGGGTTCAGTCAATGAGCAGTTCTTC.

This rearrangement joins TRBV6-2 or TRBV6-3 to TRBJ2-5; D is tentatively TRBD1 or TRBD2 (5 bases each). CDR1 MNHEY and CDR2 SVGEGT come from the germline V gene. The CDR3 totals 15 residues. Trimming stripped 4 bases from V and 2 bases from J, with 14 bases between. The chain's CDR3 is CASSLLTGPQETQYF. The DNA of the CDR3 is TGTGCCAGCAGTTTATTGACGGGGCCTCAAGAGACCCAGTACTTC.

This clonotype was counted only a few times. This chain links TRBV28 with TRBJ2-7; D possibly corresponds to TRBD1 (6 bases). V was pared by 5 bases and J by 5 bases, with 13 bases between. This CDR3 is 13 amino acids long. CDR1 is MDHEN, CDR2 SYDVKM, per germline. The CDR3 DNA reads TGTGCCAGCAGTCTGATACAGGGCCACGAGCAGTACGTC. As protein: CASSLIQGHEQYV.

The chain links TRBV12-3 or TRBV12-4 to TRBJ2-1, with TRBD1 matching 10 bases. CDR3 length: 15 amino acids. V dropped 5 bases and J dropped 9; count of bases not matched to a gene: 10. Here the CDR3 DNA reads TGTGCCAGCAGTCCGCGACAGGGGGCATATGGTGAGCAGTTCTTC. It translates to CASSPRQGAYGEQFF.

This clonotype was recorded a few times. The rearrangement links TRBV7-6 to TRBJ2-7; D unresolved. The CDR3 runs 11 residues. Germline V gene data show CDR1 as SGHVS and CDR2 as FNYEAQ. V lost 4 bases and J lost 6, with 7 bases in between. The CDR3 reads CASSSDGEQYF. The CDR3 bases are TGTGCCAGCAGCTCCGACGGCGAGCAGTACTTC.

The CDR3 here is CASSLVLGGRPVPSGANVLTF. In DNA form, the CDR3 reads TGTGCCAGCAGCTTAGTTTTAGGCGGGCGGCCGGTGCCCTCTGGGGCCAACGTCCTGACTTTC. The chain links TRBV7-6 to TRBJ2-6; tentatively, D is TRBD2 (5 bases). This CDR3 contains 21 residues. CDR1 is SGHVS, CDR2 FNYEAQ, per germline. Trimming shortened V by 1 base and J by 0 bases, and 22 bases separated the two germline ends. Supplemented by reference TRBV7-6 and TRBJ2-6, the full variable domain reads GAGVSQSPRYKVTKRGQDVALRCDPISGHVSLYWYRQALGQGPEFLTYFNYEAQQDKSGLPNDRFSAERPEGSISTLTIQRTEQRDSAMYRCASSLVLGGRPVPSGANVLTFGAGSRLTVL.

The chain uses TRBV6-1 and TRBJ2-3, with TRBD1 as a possible D gene (5 bases). Germline CDR1 is MNHNS and CDR2 is SASEGT. This CDR3 is 14 amino acids long. With 7 bases removed from V and 2 bases from J, the gap between germline ends came to 13 bases. This chain's CDR3 is CASTQGSHTDTQYF. The CDR3 region has the DNA TGTGCCAGCACCCAGGGTTCACACACAGATACGCAGTATTTT.

The rearrangement joins TRBV14 to TRBJ1-6, with D hard to call. Trimming took 1 base from V and 9 from J, leaving 13 bases between them. Looked up from germline, CDR1 is SGHDN and CDR2 is FVKESK. This CDR3 has 15 amino acids. The CDR3 sequence: CASSQGSSFLSPLHF. The CDR3 DNA reads TGTGCCAGCAGCCAAGGGAGTTCTTTCCTTTCACCCCTCCACTTT. The full variable domain, with the rest looked up from reference TRBV14 and TRBJ1-6, is EAGVTQFPSHSVIEKGQTVTLRCDPISGHDNLYWYRRVMGKEIKFLLHFVKESKQDESGMPNNRFLAERTGGTYSTLKVQPAELEDSGVYFCASSQGSSFLSPLHFGNGTRLTVT.

The gene calls are TRBV6-1 and TRBJ2-2, with a possible D match to TRBD2 (5 bases). Germline assignment: CDR1 MNHNS and CDR2 SASEGT. The CDR3 spans 15 residues. V was clipped by 4 bases and J by 1 base, with 10 bases between them. The CDR3 coding sequence is TGTGCCAGCAGTGTGAGGACTGGGAACACCGGGGAGCTGTTTTTT. It translates to CASSVRTGNTGELFF.

V and J are TRBV5-1 and TRBJ1-3; 11 nucleotides match TRBD1. Germline CDR1 is SGHRS and CDR2 is YFSETQ. CDR3 length: 17 amino acids. Trimming removed 3 bases from V and 2 bases from J; junction bases left unmatched: 7. The chain's CDR3 is CASSSSRDRGAGNTIYF. For the CDR3, the DNA is TGCGCCAGCAGCTCGTCCCGGGACAGGGGGGCTGGAAACACCATATATTTT.

This clonotype was counted between two and nine times. The V and J genes are TRBV7-9 and TRBJ2-3; D remains unclear. There are 13 residues in the CDR3. V was pared by 3 bases and J by 0 bases, with 4 bases between. Germline CDR1 is SEHNR and CDR2 is FQNEAQ (reference sequence). CDR3 in amino acids: CASSFKSTDTQYF. The CDR3 bases are TGTGCCAGCAGCTTTAAAAGCACAGATACGCAGTATTTT.

This clonotype was counted only a few times. This chain's CDR3 is CASRPSQGYSGNTIYF. CDR3 in DNA: TGTGCCAGCAGACCCTCACAGGGGTACTCTGGAAACACCATATATTTT. The chain employs TRBV2 and TRBJ1-3; 7 nucleotides agree with TRBD1. The CDR3 sequence is 16 residues long. Germline assignment: CDR1 SNHLY and CDR2 FYNNEI. V lost 6 bases to trimming and J lost 0 bases; unmatched junction nucleotides: 8.